This TCR beta chain emerged from a study of blood T cell repertoires in COVID-19. Whole-study context: Some COVID-19 samples were acute and others convalescent; all came from the United States, Italy and Spain. From T cells, B-cell-depleted T cells, or PBMCs came the material, which was cDNA or gDNA.

CDR3 length: 15 residues. Germline V lookup: CDR1 SGHVS, CDR2 FNYEAQ. The ends lost 1 base at V and 2 bases at J; junction bases unmatched: 0. TCRdb's copy holds only in-frame clones and misses some; the assay was immunoSEQ multiplex PCR. The sample shows hundreds of thousands of clones, approximately 83% of them seen only once. Sample: peripheral blood. This chain uses TRBV7-6 with TRBJ2-1, with 9 bases matching TRBD1. The receptor was isolated from a human donor in a cohort sampled during active COVID-19. CDR3: CASSLGQGAYNEQFF. CDR3 DNA sequence: TGTGCCAGCAGCTTAGGACAGGGGGCCTACAATGAGCAGTTCTTC. Full variable domain (rest looked up from reference TRBV7-6 and TRBJ2-1): GAGVSQSPRYKVTKRGQDVALRCDPISGHVSLYWYRQALGQGPEFLTYFNYEAQQDKSGLPNDRFSAERPEGSISTLTIQRTEQRDSAMYRCASSLGQGAYNEQFFGPGTRLTVL.